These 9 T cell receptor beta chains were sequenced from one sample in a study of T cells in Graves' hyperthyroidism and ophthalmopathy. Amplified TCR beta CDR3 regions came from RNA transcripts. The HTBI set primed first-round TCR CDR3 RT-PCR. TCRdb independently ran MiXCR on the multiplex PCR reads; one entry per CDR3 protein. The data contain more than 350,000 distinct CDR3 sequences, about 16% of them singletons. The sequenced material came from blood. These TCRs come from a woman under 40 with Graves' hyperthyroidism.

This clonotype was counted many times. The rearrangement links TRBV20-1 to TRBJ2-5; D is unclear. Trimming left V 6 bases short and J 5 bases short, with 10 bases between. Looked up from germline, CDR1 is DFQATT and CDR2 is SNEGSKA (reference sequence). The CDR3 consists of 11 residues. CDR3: CSAVQGETQYF. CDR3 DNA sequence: TGCAGTGCCGTTCAAGGGGAGACCCAGTACTTC.

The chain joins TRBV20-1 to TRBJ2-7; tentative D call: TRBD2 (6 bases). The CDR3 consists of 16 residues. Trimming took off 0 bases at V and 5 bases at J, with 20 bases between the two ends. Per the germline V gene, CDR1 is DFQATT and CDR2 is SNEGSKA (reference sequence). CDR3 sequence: CSARDGSGPPKDEQYF. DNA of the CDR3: TGCAGTGCTAGAGATGGTAGCGGACCCCCCAAAGACGAGCAGTACTTC.

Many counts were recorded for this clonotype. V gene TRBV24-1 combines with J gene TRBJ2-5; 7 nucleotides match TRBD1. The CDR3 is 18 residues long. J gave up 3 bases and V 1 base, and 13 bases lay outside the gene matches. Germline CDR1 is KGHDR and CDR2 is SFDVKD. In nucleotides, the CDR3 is TGTGCCACCAGTGATTTCCGGGGCACCGGGACAGAAGAAGAGACCCAGTACTTC. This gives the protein CATSDFRGTGTEEETQYF.

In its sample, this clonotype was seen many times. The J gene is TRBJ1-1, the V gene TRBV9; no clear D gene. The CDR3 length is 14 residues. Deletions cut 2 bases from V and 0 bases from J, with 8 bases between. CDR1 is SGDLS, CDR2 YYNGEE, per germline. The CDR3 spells CASSVSLMNTEAFF. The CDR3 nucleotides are TGTGCCAGCAGCGTCAGCCTCATGAACACTGAAGCTTTCTTT.

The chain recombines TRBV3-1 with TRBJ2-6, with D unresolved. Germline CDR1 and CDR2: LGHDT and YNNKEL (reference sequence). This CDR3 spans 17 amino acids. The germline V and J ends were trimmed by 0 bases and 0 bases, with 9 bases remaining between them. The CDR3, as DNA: TGTGCCAGCAGCCAAGATACTATCATCTCTGGGGCCAACGTCCTGACTTTC. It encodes CASSQDTIISGANVLTF.

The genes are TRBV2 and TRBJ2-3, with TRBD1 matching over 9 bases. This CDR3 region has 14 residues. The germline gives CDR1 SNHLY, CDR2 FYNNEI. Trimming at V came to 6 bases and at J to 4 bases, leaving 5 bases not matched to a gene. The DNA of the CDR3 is TGTGCCAGCAGCCGGGACAGGGCATCAGATACGCAGTATTTT. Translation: CASSRDRASDTQYF.

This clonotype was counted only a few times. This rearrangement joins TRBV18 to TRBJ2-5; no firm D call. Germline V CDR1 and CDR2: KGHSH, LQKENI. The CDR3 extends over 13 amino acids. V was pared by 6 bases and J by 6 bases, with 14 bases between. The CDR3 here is CASSADGPKTQYF. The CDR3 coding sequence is TGTGCCAGCTCGGCTGACGGTCCAAAGACCCAGTACTTC.

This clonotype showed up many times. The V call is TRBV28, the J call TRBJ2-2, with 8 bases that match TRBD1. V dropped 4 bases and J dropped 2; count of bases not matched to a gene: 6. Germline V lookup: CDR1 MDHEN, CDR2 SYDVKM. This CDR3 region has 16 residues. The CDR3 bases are TGTGCCAGCAGTTGGGCGGGACAGGCCAACACCGGGGAGCTGTTTTTT. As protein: CASSWAGQANTGELFF.

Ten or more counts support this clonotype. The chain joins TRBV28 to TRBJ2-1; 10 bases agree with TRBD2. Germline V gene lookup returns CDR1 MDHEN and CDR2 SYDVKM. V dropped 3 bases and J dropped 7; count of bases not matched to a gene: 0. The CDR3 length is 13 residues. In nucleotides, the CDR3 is TGTGCCAGCAGTTTTAGCGGGAGGAATGAGCAGTTCTTC. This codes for CASSFSGRNEQFF.